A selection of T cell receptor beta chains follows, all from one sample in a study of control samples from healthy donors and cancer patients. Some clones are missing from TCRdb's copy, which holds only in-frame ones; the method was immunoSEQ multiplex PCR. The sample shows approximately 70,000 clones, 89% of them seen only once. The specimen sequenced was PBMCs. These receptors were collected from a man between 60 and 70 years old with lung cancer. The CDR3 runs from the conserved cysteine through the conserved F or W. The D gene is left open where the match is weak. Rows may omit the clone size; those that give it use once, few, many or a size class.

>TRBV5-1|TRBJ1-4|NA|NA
CASSFSRASNEKLFF
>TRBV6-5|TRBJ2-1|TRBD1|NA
CASNPTGGNEQFF
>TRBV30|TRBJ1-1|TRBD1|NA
CAWSVLRDSEAFF
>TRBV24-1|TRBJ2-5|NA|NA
CATSDSGTALAAQYF
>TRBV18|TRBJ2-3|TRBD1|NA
CASSEGQVHTDTQYF
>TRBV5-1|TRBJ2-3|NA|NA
CASSLSGSTDTQYF
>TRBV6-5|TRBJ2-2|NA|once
CASGSSQGSTGELFF
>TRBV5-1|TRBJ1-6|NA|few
CASRREVGLNSPLHF
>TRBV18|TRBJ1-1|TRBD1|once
CASSREQGATDTEAFF
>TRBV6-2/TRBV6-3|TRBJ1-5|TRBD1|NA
CASSSGTGEGMYSNQPQHF
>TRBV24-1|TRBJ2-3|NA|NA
CATSDGVLLDTQYF
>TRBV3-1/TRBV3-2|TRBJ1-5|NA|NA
CASSQVGDQPQHF
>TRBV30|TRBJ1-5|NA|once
CAWSGPGGSVRNQPQHF
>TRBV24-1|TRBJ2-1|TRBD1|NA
CATSDRVRGQNEQFF
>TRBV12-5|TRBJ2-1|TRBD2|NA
CASGLGSGANSYNEQFF
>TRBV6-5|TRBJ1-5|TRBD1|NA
CASSQNRGSNQPQHF
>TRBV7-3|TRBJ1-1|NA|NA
CASSSSRAGTEAFF
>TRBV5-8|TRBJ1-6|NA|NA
CASSSRVSRDSPLHF
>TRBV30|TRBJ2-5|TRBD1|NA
CAWSIGQGARETQYF
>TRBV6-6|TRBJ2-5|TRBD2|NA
CASSQDSGLAEQETQYF
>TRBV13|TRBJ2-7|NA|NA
CASSLRVYREQYF
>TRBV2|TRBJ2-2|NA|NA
CASGQGRGYTGELFF
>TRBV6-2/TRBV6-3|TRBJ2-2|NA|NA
CASSYDFRRMDSDTGELFF
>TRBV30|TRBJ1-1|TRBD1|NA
CAWRTRGLTNTEAFF
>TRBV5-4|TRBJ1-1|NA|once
CASSLIGNTEAFF
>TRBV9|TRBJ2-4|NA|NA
CASSVGGGGPKNIQYF
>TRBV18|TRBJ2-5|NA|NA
CASSPIFQETQYF
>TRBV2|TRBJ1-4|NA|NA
CASIGAAGEKLFF
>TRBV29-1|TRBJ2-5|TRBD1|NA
CSVSGGQGFQETQYF
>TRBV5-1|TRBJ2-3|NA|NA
CASSGQVSTDTQYF
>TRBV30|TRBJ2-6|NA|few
CASTDNSGANVLTF
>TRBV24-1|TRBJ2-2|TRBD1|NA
CATSDPRQGADTGELFF
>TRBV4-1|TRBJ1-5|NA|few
CASSQVTWSNQPQHF
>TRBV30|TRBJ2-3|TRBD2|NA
CAWSWRGRLEDTQYF
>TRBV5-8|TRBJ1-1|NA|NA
CASSLAGNSMNTEAFF
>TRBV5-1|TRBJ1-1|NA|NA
CASSRTASEAFF
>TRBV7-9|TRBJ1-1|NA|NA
CASSLLAGPATEAFF
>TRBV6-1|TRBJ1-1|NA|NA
CASSPVSLYTEAFF
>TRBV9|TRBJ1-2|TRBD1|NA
CASSGQGAGNYGYTF
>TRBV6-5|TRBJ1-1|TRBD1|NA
CASRQGQRKAEAFF
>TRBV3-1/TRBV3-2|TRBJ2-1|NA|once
CASSLRGVNEQFF
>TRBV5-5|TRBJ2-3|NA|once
CASSLDRAIDTQYF
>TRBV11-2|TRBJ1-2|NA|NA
CASSPSLNRGYGYTF
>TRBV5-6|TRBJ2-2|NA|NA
CASSSLRQAPLNTGELFF
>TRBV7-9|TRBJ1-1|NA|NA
CASSLGQNTEAFF
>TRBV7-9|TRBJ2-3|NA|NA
CASSPRTLSETQYF
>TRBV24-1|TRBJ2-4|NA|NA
CATSDWGAKNIQYF
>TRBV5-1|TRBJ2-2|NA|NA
CASSLVSGYGTGELFF
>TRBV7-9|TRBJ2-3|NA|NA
CASSSGLNTDTQYF
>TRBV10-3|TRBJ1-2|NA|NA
CAISESKAANYGYTF
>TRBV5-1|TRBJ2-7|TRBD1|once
CASSLGQVYEQYF
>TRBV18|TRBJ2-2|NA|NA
CASKEINTGELFF
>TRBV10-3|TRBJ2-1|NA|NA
CAISESPAFYNEQFF
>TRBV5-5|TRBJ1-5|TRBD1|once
CASSLGDRGRLQPQHF
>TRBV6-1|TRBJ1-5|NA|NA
CASSEGFLNQPQHF
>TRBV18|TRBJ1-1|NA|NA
CASSSGTDLGGTEAFF
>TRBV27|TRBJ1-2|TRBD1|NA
CASSLVLPGQGRYYGYTF
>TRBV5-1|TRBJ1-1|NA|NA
CASSPRPLSDTEAFF
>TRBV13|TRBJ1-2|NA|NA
CASSLGESSGYTF